The source of this TCR beta chain is a study of PD-1 blockade in mismatch repair-deficient tumors. Study background: Patients had eleven to twelve mismatch repair-deficient cancer types, all previously treated and progressing. Whole-study results and caveats: Tumor-resident clones, often absent from pretreatment blood, expanded after pembrolizumab and then contracted.

V lost 2 bases, J lost 1 base, and 7 bases stayed unmatched. Germline V lookup: CDR1 MGHRA, CDR2 YSYEKL. The CDR3 has 16 amino acids. The protocol was immunoSEQ multiplex PCR, while the TCRdb copy is restricted to in-frame clones and leaves out a portion. Of nearly 25,000 clones listed, over 80% are singletons. PCR or immunohistochemistry showed mismatch repair deficiency in every enrolled patient. This clone was found once. As yet, its antigen is unknown. The sequence was obtained from an adult with mismatch repair-deficient cancer. The source was peripheral blood, collected 12 weeks after starting pembrolizumab. The V call is TRBV4-1, the J call TRBJ1-1, with 7 bases fitting TRBD1. The CDR3 coding sequence is TGCGCCAGCAGCCAACCTTCGGGACAGAGGAACACTGAAGCTTTCTTT. As protein: CASSQPSGQRNTEAFF.